These 8 T cell receptor beta chains originate from one sample sequenced in a study of blood T cells in healthy people across ages. Through a sample-barcoded 5' primer and a J-beta primer mix, a second PCR was run for roughly 7 to 12 cycles. From the 5' RACE reads, TCRdb called clonotypes with MiXCR, one entry per CDR3 protein. The sample contains 650,000 to 1,000,000 distinct CDR3 sequences, roughly 40% of which appear only once. The sequencing sample was made of blood. The receptors derive from a man aged 18 to 30 in good health.

About this clonotype: A read error may account for a junction end that differs from germline. The chain joins TRBV12-3 or TRBV12-4 to TRBJ2-4; 7 positions agree with TRBD1. The J call may be faulty, since TRBJ2-5 better matches the DNA end. The CDR3 sequence is 14 residues long. The DNA for the CDR3 is TGTGCCAGCAGCCTTGGGACAGCCCAAGGGACCCAGTACTTC. Protein: CASSLGTAQGTQYF.

Details on this clonotype: A read error may explain this, as a much larger clone is one base away. The genes are TRBV12-3 or TRBV12-4 and TRBJ2-3; D is unresolved. This CDR3 spans 14 amino acids. Trimming took 3 bases from V and 6 from J, leaving 13 bases between them. The CDR3 loop is CASSFLAFGDTQYF. DNA for the CDR3: TGTGCCAGCAGTTTTCTCGCTTTCGGGGATACGCAGTATTTT.

The rearrangement links TRBV7-2 to TRBJ1-5, with D possibly being TRBD1 (6 bases). This CDR3 has 15 amino acids. Looked up from germline, CDR1 is SGHTA and CDR2 is FQGNSA. Trimming stripped 4 bases from V and 4 bases from J, with 14 bases between. The CDR3 DNA reads TGTGCCAGCAGCTCACAGGGTATGGGGAATCAGCCCCAGCATTTT. Translated, it gives CASSSQGMGNQPQHF. Full variable domain (remainder filled in from reference TRBV7-2 and TRBJ1-5): GAGVSQSPSNKVTEKGKDVELRCDPISGHTALYWYRQSLGQGLEFLIYFQGNSAPDKSGLPSDRFSAERTGGSVSTLTIQRTQQEDSAVYLCASSSQGMGNQPQHFGDGTRLSIL.

In this sample, this clonotype turned up a few times. The chain combines TRBV20-1 with TRBJ1-5, with D maybe TRBD1 (5 bases). The CDR3 is 15 residues long. Trimming stripped 2 bases from V and 3 bases from J, with 14 bases between. The germline gives CDR1 DFQATT, CDR2 SNEGSKA (reference sequence). The CDR3 DNA is TGCAGTGCTAGAAGGGCCGGGGGAACCAATCAGCCCCAGCATTTT. Its translation is CSARRAGGTNQPQHF.

Only a few counts were recorded for this clonotype. The gene calls are TRBV4-1 and TRBJ1-4, with a possible D match to TRBD1 (6 bases). The CDR3 is 16 residues long. Trimming removed 11 bases at V and 0 bases at J, with 19 bases between. CDR1 MGHRA and CDR2 YSYEKL come from the germline V gene. Here the CDR3 reads CASKRLGGSTNEKLFF. CDR3 in DNA: TGCGCCTCCAAGCGTTTGGGGGGCTCAACTAATGAAAAACTGTTTTTT.

The chain recombines TRBV5-1 with TRBJ2-3; a possible D gene is TRBD1 (6 bases). This CDR3 region has 15 residues. Looked up from germline, CDR1 is SGHRS and CDR2 is YFSETQ. The V end lost 2 bases, the J end lost 4 bases, and 14 bases lay between the germline ends. Written as DNA, the CDR3 is TGCGCCAGCAGCTTAATGGGGGCGCCCTCAGATACGCAGTATTTT. Protein product: CASSLMGAPSDTQYF.

V and J are TRBV29-1 and TRBJ2-3, with D perhaps matching TRBD1 (6 bases). V gave up 4 bases and J gave up 9 bases, with 17 bases separating them. From germline, CDR1 is SQVTM and CDR2 ANQGSEA. The CDR3 runs to 13 residues. CDR3 coding DNA: TGCAGCGTTGTTGATTCCGGGACAACCACGCAGTATTTT. Its protein product is CSVVDSGTTTQYF.

The chain links TRBV6-5 to TRBJ2-5; 7 bases are shared with TRBD1. Per germline, CDR1 MNHEY and CDR2 SVGAGI. CDR3 length: 13 residues. V lost 5 bases to trimming and J lost 3 bases; unmatched junction nucleotides: 3. The CDR3: CASSDGTEETQYF. In DNA form, the CDR3 reads TGTGCCAGCAGTGATGGGACAGAAGAGACCCAGTACTTC.